This TCR beta chain appears in the sequencing data of a study of monozygotic twins with inflammatory bowel disease. With respect to this clonotype: The target antigen is unknown.

Phlebotomy per donor yielded a single 2.5 ml blood sample. Study-level points and caveats: Support was lacking for any single strong IBD-associated signal or clonotype. Differing immunosuppressive treatments may have added variability to patient repertoires. Repertoire similarity did not differ between concordant and discordant twins, perhaps due to limited power.

TCRdb reworked the 5' RACE reads into one entry per CDR3 protein, no DNA. This sample contains approximately 400,000 distinct CDR3 sequences. Germline lookup yields CDR1 MNHEY and CDR2 SMNVEV (reference sequence). CDR3 length: 13 residues. The sequence derives from a human donor with ulcerative colitis or Crohn's disease, or a healthy co-twin of an affected twin (not recorded which). What was sequenced was blood. This rearrangement joins TRBV27 to TRBJ2-2; as DNA is missing, the TRBD1 call by TCRdb cannot be tested. CDR3 region: CASTGPGTGELFF.